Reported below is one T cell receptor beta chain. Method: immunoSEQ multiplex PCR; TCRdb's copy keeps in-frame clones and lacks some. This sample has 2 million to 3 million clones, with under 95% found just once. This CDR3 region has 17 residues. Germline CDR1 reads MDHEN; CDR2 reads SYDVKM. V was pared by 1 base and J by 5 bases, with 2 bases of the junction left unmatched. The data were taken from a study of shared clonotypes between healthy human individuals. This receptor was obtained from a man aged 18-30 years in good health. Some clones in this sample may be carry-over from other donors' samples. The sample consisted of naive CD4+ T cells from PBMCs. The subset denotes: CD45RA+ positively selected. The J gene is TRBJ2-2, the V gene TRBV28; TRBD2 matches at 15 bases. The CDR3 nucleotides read TGTGCCAGCAGTTTATTAGGACTAGCGGGAGGGACCGGGGAGCTGTTTTTT. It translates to CASSLLGLAGGTGELFF.